This entry describes one TCR beta chain. In the original workflow: It was from reference gene primer amplification that nucleated cell counts were estimated. The data were produced by immunoSEQ multiplex PCR, yet TCRdb's version contains in-frame clones alone and is incomplete. The V and J calls and clone size were taken over from that table, and D and trimming were inferred from the DNA. The table records 280,000 or so clones, 70% to 90% of them present only once. This record belongs to a study of blood T cell repertoires in COVID-19. Whole-study context: Donors in the United States, Italy and Spain gave samples during acute or convalescent COVID-19. The analysed material was cDNA or gDNA that came from T cells, B-cell-depleted T cells, or PBMCs.

With 1 base clipped from V and 9 bases from J, the junction kept 8 bases outside the gene matches. This CDR3 contains 15 residues. Germline values: CDR1 SEHNR, CDR2 FQNEAQ (reference sequence). The receptor comes from a young man with active or convalescent COVID-19. V is TRBV7-9 and J is TRBJ2-1, with TRBD1 matching over 8 bases. Sequencing was performed on peripheral blood. CDR3: CASSLEAGGTVEQFF. CDR3 sequence (DNA): TGTGCCAGCAGCTTAGAGGCAGGGGGCACGGTTGAGCAGTTCTTC.